A single sample gave rise to the 29 T cell receptor beta chains below, sequenced in a study of a mutant IDH1 vaccine in newly diagnosed glioma. Time point: week 11, during vaccination. Vaccination used 300 ug of mutant IDH1 20-mer peptide per dose, with topical imiquimod. Profiled with immunoSEQ multiplex PCR; TCRdb holds only in-frame clones, not every one. The table lists about 21,000 clones, around 92% of them singletons, with approximately 5.1% in the top ten. Antigens for these TCRs are unknown. Sequenced here: PBMCs, sampled from a glioma patient whose treatment included an IDH1 peptide vaccine. The receptors here all came from a woman in her thirties or forties with glioma.

In the case of this clone: Within the sample, other DNA sequences also encode this same CDR3. The chain couples TRBV19 to TRBJ2-5; the D is unclear. The CDR3 totals 12 residues. The ends were cut back, 8 bases at V and 5 bases at J, with 12 bases in the middle. Germline V gene lookup returns CDR1 LNHDA and CDR2 SQIVND (reference sequence). CDR3 DNA sequence: TGTGCCAGTCGTCAGGCTGGCGAGACCCAGTACTTC. Its translation is CASRQAGETQYF.

The CDR3 loop is CASSLGDLTDTQYF. In nucleotides, the CDR3 is TGCGCCAGCAGCTTGGGGGACCTCACAGATACGCAGTATTTT. The gene calls are TRBV5-1 and TRBJ2-3, with D possibly called TRBD1 or TRBD2 (5 bases each). This CDR3 region has 14 residues. V was shortened by 0 bases and J by 2 bases, with 7 bases between the two germline ends. In germline, CDR1 is SGHRS, CDR2 YFSETQ. The entire variable domain, with the rest obtained from reference TRBV5-1 and TRBJ2-3, is as follows: KAGVTQTPRYLIKTRGQQVTLSCSPISGHRSVSWYQQTPGQGLQFLFEYFSETQRNKGNFPGRFSGRQFSNSRSEMNVSTLELGDSALYLCASSLGDLTDTQYFGPGTRLTVL.

CDR3 DNA: TGTGCCTGGAGGGGGTCGCAGCCTCGGCCCGAATATGGCTACACCTTC. Protein: CAWRGSQPRPEYGYTF. This chain connects TRBV30 to TRBJ1-2; D is unresolved. The V gene lost 3 bases and the J gene lost 5 bases, with 22 bases spanning the gap. The germline CDR1 and CDR2 sequences are GTSNPN and SVGIG (reference sequence). The CDR3 spans 16 residues.

The chain recombines TRBV14 with TRBJ2-3; D is unclear. The CDR3 has 14 amino acids. The germline V gene has CDR1 SGHDN and CDR2 FVKESK. V lost 4 bases and J lost 10, with 18 bases in between. CDR3 nucleotides: TGTGCCAGCAGCCTGAGGACCCTCTCCTCGCCGCAGTATTTT. Translation gives CASSLRTLSSPQYF.

The V and J genes are TRBV2 and TRBJ1-1; maybe TRBD1 (5 bases). The CDR3 consists of 13 residues. Germline CDR1 and CDR2: SNHLY and FYNNEI. V was shortened by 5 bases and J by 8 bases, with 15 bases between the two germline ends. This CDR3 is CASSMGRGREAFF. CDR3 bases: TGTGCCAGCAGTATGGGTCGGGGCAGAGAAGCTTTCTTT.

The rearrangement links TRBV6-1 to TRBJ1-1; maybe TRBD1 (6 bases). CDR3 size: 13 residues. V lost 3 bases, J lost 1 base, and 6 bases lay in between. Germline-derived CDR1 and CDR2 are MNHNS and SASEGT. The chain's CDR3 is CASSDRGNTEAFF. The CDR3 nucleotides are TGTGCCAGCAGTGACAGGGGGAACACTGAAGCTTTCTTT.

DNA of the CDR3: TGCAGCGTTGATGAGGGGGGGCACGGCACTGAAGCTTTCTTT. As protein: CSVDEGGHGTEAFF. The chain is built from TRBV29-1 and TRBJ1-1, with a possible D match to TRBD1 (6 bases). Germline-derived CDR1 and CDR2 are SQVTM and ANQGSEA. The CDR3 is made up of 14 amino acids. V lost 3 bases, J lost 4 bases, and 15 bases lay in between.

V usage is TRBV7-9 and J usage is TRBJ1-6; D ambiguous. CDR1 SEHNR and CDR2 FQNEAQ come from the germline V gene (reference sequence). V was cut by 5 bases and J by 8 bases, with 10 bases left in between. The CDR3 has 13 residues. The CDR3 nucleotides read TGTGCCAGCAGCCCAGGCCTGTATTCACCCCTCCACTTT. This codes for CASSPGLYSPLHF. The entire variable domain, with the rest obtained from reference TRBV7-9 and TRBJ1-6, is as follows: DTGVSQNPRHKITKRGQNVTFRCDPISEHNRLYWYRQTLGQGPEFLTYFQNEAQLEKSRLLSDRFSAERPKGSFSTLEIQRTEQGDSAMYLCASSPGLYSPLHFGNGTRLTVT.

The J gene is TRBJ1-2, the V gene TRBV5-1; 8 bases are a match to TRBD1. With 4 bases clipped from V and 6 bases from J, the junction kept 5 bases outside the gene matches. The CDR3 runs to 13 residues. Per germline, CDR1 SGHRS and CDR2 YFSETQ. The CDR3: CASSPGQGHGYTF. CDR3 DNA: TGCGCCAGCAGCCCCGGACAGGGACATGGCTACACCTTC.

The rearrangement links TRBV2 to TRBJ1-2, with TRBD1 matching over 8 bases. The V gene's germline CDR1 is SNHLY and CDR2 FYNNEI. The CDR3 loop spans 14 amino acids. V dropped 7 bases and J dropped 11; count of bases not matched to a gene: 15. CDR3 nucleotides: TGTGCCAGCAAAGTGGGACAGGCAACAACGGGTTACACCTTC. This translates into CASKVGQATTGYTF. Filled out from reference TRBV2 and TRBJ1-2, the complete variable domain reads EPEVTQTPSHQVTQMGQEVILRCVPISNHLYFYWYRQILGQKVEFLVSFYNNEISEKSEIFDDQFSVERPDGSNFTLKIRSTKLEDSAMYFCASKVGQATTGYTFGSGTRLTVV.

The rearrangement links TRBV7-8 to TRBJ1-1; TRBD1 might be the D (5 bases). Germline-derived CDR1 and CDR2 are SGHVS and FQNEAQ. The CDR3 is made up of 14 amino acids. Trimming shortened V by 5 bases and J by 4 bases, and 14 bases separated the two germline ends. This chain's CDR3 is CASSPREGGTEAFF. The CDR3 coding sequence is TGTGCCAGCAGCCCCAGGGAGGGAGGCACTGAAGCTTTCTTT.

The rearrangement links TRBV6-1 to TRBJ1-1; 7 bases map to TRBD1. The CDR3 contains 15 residues. V was clipped by 4 bases and J by 1 base; unmatched bases: 6. Per germline, CDR1 MNHNS and CDR2 SASEGT. The CDR3 region has the DNA TGTGCCAGCAGTGCCGCCGGGACAGCGAACACTGAAGCTTTCTTT. This translates into CASSAAGTANTEAFF.

V and J are TRBV9 and TRBJ2-7, with TRBD1 matching 9 bases. Germline CDR1 and CDR2: SGDLS and YYNGEE. Unmatched junction bases numbered 3, after V lost 0 bases and J lost 2 bases. CDR3 size: 15 residues. In nucleotides, the CDR3 is TGTGCCAGCAGCGTAGCGACAGGGGGAGCCTACGAGCAGTACTTC. Translating it yields CASSVATGGAYEQYF. The full variable domain, its missing parts supplied by reference TRBV9 and TRBJ2-7, is DSGVTQTPKHLITATGQRVTLRCSPRSGDLSVYWYQQSLDQGLQFLIQYYNGEERAKGNILERFSAQQFPDLHSELNLSSLELGDSALYFCASSVATGGAYEQYFGPGTRLTVT.

The CDR3 spells CASSDRGYLNTGELFF. CDR3 sequence (DNA): TGTGCCAGCAGTGACAGGGGGTATTTGAACACCGGGGAGCTGTTTTTT. This chain links TRBV25-1 with TRBJ2-2; 7 positions match TRBD1. This CDR3 is built from 16 residues. With 3 bases clipped from V and 1 base from J, the junction kept 5 bases outside the gene matches. Per germline, CDR1 MGHDK and CDR2 SYGVNS.

V gene TRBV5-1 combines with J gene TRBJ1-5, with D uncertain. The CDR3 runs to 13 residues. The germline V and J ends were trimmed by 4 bases and 5 bases, with 10 bases remaining between them. CDR1 is SGHRS, CDR2 YFSETQ, per germline. CDR3 bases: TGCGCCAGCAGCCTCGACACAGATCAGCCCCAGCATTTT. It yields the protein CASSLDTDQPQHF.

J is TRBJ2-5 and V is TRBV18; unclear D gene. Trimming stripped 2 bases from V and 4 bases from J, with 8 bases between. The germline gives CDR1 KGHSH, CDR2 LQKENI. This CDR3 has 13 amino acids. As DNA, the CDR3 is TGTGCCAGCTCACCAGGGCTAGGAGAGACCCAGTACTTC. It is translated as CASSPGLGETQYF.

This rearrangement joins TRBV6-1 to TRBJ2-7; D possibly uses TRBD1 or TRBD2 (5 bases each). CDR3 length equals 19 residues. Germline V gene sequence: CDR1 MNHNS, CDR2 SASEGT. Between the trimmed V and J ends, which lost 1 base and 4 bases, there was a span of 26 bases. The CDR3: CASSEGGSNWRGALYEQYF. The DNA of the CDR3 is TGTGCCAGCAGTGAAGGAGGCTCCAACTGGCGAGGGGCTCTTTACGAGCAGTACTTC.

This chain connects TRBV2 to TRBJ1-2, with D perhaps TRBD1 (6 bases). V was shortened by 6 bases and J by 8 bases, with 16 bases between the two germline ends. CDR1 and CDR2 (germline): SNHLY, FYNNEI. The CDR3 is made up of 13 amino acids. The CDR3 here is CASRKTGSKGYTF. CDR3 nucleotide sequence: TGTGCCAGCAGGAAAACAGGGAGTAAAGGCTACACCTTC.

This clone was detected once. V and J are TRBV5-4 and TRBJ1-1; no definite D call. In germline, CDR1 is SGHNT, CDR2 YYREEE (reference sequence). The ends were cut back, 4 bases at V and 8 bases at J, with 21 bases in the middle. This CDR3 has 15 residues. CDR3 residues: CASSPPGGYQPEAFF. The CDR3 bases are TGTGCCAGCAGCCCCCCAGGCGGATATCAGCCAGAAGCTTTCTTT. The variable domain in full, completed from reference TRBV5-4 and TRBJ1-1, reads ETGVTQSPTHLIKTRGQQVTLRCSSQSGHNTVSWYQQALGQGPQFIFQYYREEENGRGNFPPRFSGLQFPNYSSELNVNALELDDSALYLCASSPPGGYQPEAFFGQGTRLTVV.

V gene TRBV5-1 combines with J gene TRBJ2-7; weak D call: TRBD1 (6 bases). The CDR3 has 15 residues. Germline CDR1 SGHRS, CDR2 YFSETQ. V was clipped by 4 bases and J by 3 bases, with 17 bases between them. CDR3 sequence: CASSAGTPDVYEQYF. In DNA, the CDR3 is TGCGCCAGCAGCGCCGGGACACCAGACGTCTACGAGCAGTACTTC.

V usage is TRBV4-1 and J usage is TRBJ2-2; 8 bases agree with TRBD2. Germline V gives CDR1 MGHRA, CDR2 YSYEKL. This CDR3 is 15 amino acids long. The V and J ends lost 4 bases and 5 bases, in that order; junction bases with no gene match: 6. CDR3 region: CASSRGLVLTGELFF. For the CDR3, the DNA is TGCGCCAGCAGCCGGGGACTAGTTCTAACCGGGGAGCTGTTTTTT.

The V call is TRBV5-6, the J call TRBJ2-3; TRBD1 agrees at 10 bases. Germline V gene sequence: CDR1 SGHDT, CDR2 YYEEEE. The CDR3 is 15 residues long. The V segment lost 4 bases and the J segment 3 bases; nucleotides outside the gene matches: 5. The DNA for the CDR3 is TGTGCCAGCAGCGGGGGACAGGGGATTACAGATACGCAGTATTTT. Protein sequence: CASSGGQGITDTQYF. The complete variable domain, with remaining parts taken from reference TRBV5-6 and TRBJ2-3, reads DAGVTQSPTHLIKTRGQQVTLRCSPKSGHDTVSWYQQALGQGPQFIFQYYEEEERQRGNFPDRFSGHQFPNYSSELNVNALLLGDSALYLCASSGGQGITDTQYFGPGTRLTVL.

J is TRBJ2-7 and V is TRBV29-1; D possibly corresponds to TRBD2 (5 bases). There are 13 residues in the CDR3. V was trimmed by 7 bases and J by 0 bases, leaving 13 bases between them. From germline, CDR1 is SQVTM and CDR2 ANQGSEA. The CDR3 DNA reads as TGCAGCGCAGAACTAGTAAACTCCTACGAGCAGTACTTC. This gives the protein CSAELVNSYEQYF.

This clone was recorded only once. The genes are TRBV2 and TRBJ1-1; possibly TRBD1 for D (5 bases). The CDR3 loop spans 13 amino acids. From germline, CDR1 is SNHLY and CDR2 FYNNEI. Trimming took 6 bases from V and 9 from J, leaving 17 bases between them. CDR3 in amino acids: CASSLDSGVKAFF. In DNA, the CDR3 is TGTGCCAGCAGCCTAGACAGTGGAGTAAAAGCTTTCTTT.

The rearrangement joins TRBV30 to TRBJ2-3; TRBD2 agrees at 8 bases. CDR3 length: 14 residues. The V gene end was trimmed by 7 bases and the J gene end by 2 bases; junction bases not matched to a gene: 8. Germline-derived CDR1 and CDR2 are GTSNPN and SVGIG (reference sequence). This CDR3 is CASNRGGDTDTQYF. The CDR3 coding sequence is TGTGCCTCCAACCGGGGGGGTGACACAGATACGCAGTATTTT.

The chain recombines TRBV2 with TRBJ1-3; a possible D gene is TRBD1 (6 bases). V shed 4 bases and J shed 2 bases, with 9 bases lying between them. Looked up from germline, CDR1 is SNHLY and CDR2 is FYNNEI. CDR3 length equals 14 residues. This CDR3 is CASSVGGTGNTIYF. The DNA for the CDR3 is TGTGCCAGCAGTGTAGGGGGTACTGGAAACACCATATATTTT.

The rearrangement uses TRBV7-2 and TRBJ1-1, with a weak D call TRBD1 (5 bases). This CDR3 spans 13 amino acids. Germline CDR1 is SGHTA and CDR2 is FQGNSA. Trimming took off 0 bases at V and 11 bases at J, with 13 bases between the two ends. The CDR3 DNA is TGTGCCAGCAGCTTAGCTGAGGGGTTGGGTGCTTTCTTT. Translated, it gives CASSLAEGLGAFF.

This clone came up a few times. This chain uses TRBV25-1 with TRBJ2-2, with D tentatively TRBD2 (5 bases). Germline V gene sequence: CDR1 MGHDK, CDR2 SYGVNS. V lost 1 base and J 7 bases, leaving 13 bases between the germline ends. The CDR3 is 15 residues long. The CDR3 spells CASSESLLVGGELFF. The CDR3 region has the DNA TGTGCCAGCAGTGAATCGTTACTAGTCGGCGGGGAGCTGTTTTTT.

The chain links TRBV2 to TRBJ2-7; D remains ambiguous. Trimming pared 8 bases from V and 0 bases from J, leaving 17 bases between. The V gene's germline CDR1 is SNHLY and CDR2 FYNNEI. The CDR3 extends over 15 amino acids. Here the CDR3 DNA reads TGTGCCAGCGCTGTGGGCGGATCGTTCTCCTACGAGCAGTACTTC. This translates into CASAVGGSFSYEQYF.